This entry lists 10 T cell receptor beta chains sequenced from one sample in a study of CXCR3-negative and CXCR3-positive naive CD8 T cells (dated by TCRdb to between 2018 and 2021). TCRdb names NextSeq 550 as the instrument used. The Human TCR Profiling Kit (MiLaboratory) was used to prepare UMI-labeled 5' RACE TRB cDNA libraries. TCRdb reprocessed the reads, reporting each CDR3 protein sequence once and no DNA. The sample's table lists a count of some 130,000 distinct CDR3 sequences. The top ten clones comprise 0.29% of the sample. Material for sequencing was naive CXCR3- CD8+ T cells from blood. Read against the paper, the sample's cell subset or site label means: CD45RO-CCR7+CD27+CD95- naive CD8+ T cells lacking CXCR3 (TNR3-). These receptors were obtained from a human donor in good health. Some clones in this sample may be carry-over from other donors' samples.

V gene TRBV28 combines with J gene TRBJ1-5; the TRBD1 assignment by TCRdb is unverifiable without DNA. CDR1 is MDHEN, CDR2 SYDVKM, per germline. The CDR3 extends over 13 amino acids. CDR3 sequence reads: CASSSAGDQPQHF. Full variable domain (remainder filled in from reference TRBV28 and TRBJ1-5): DVKVTQSSRYLVKRTGEKVFLECVQDMDHENMFWYRQDPGLGLRLIYFSYDVKMKEKGDIPEGYSVSREKKERFSLILESASTNQTSMYLCASSSAGDQPQHFGDGTRLSIL.

The chain couples TRBV6-5 to TRBJ1-1; lacking DNA, the TRBD1 call made by TCRdb goes unchecked. Per germline, CDR1 MNHEY and CDR2 SVGAGI. The CDR3 is 20 residues long. The chain's CDR3 is CASSYLQGWQGVPRGTEAFF.

The rearrangement joins TRBV7-9 to TRBJ2-3. CDR1 SEHNR and CDR2 FQNEAQ come from the germline V gene (reference sequence). The CDR3 is 15 residues long. The CDR3 sequence: CASSLGLADVDTQYF.

CDR3: CASSLGQGLYQETQYF. V gene TRBV5-1 combines with J gene TRBJ2-5; TCRdb lists TRBD1, though no DNA is available to test this call. The germline gives CDR1 SGHRS, CDR2 YFSETQ. This CDR3 is 16 amino acids long.

The chain couples TRBV5-5 to TRBJ1-1. Germline CDR1 reads SGHKS; CDR2 reads YYEKEE (reference sequence). The CDR3 spans 11 residues. The CDR3: CASSLVVEAFF.

This rearrangement joins TRBV28 to TRBJ1-2; TCRdb outputs TRBD1, but without DNA this stays unchecked. This CDR3 is built from 13 residues. CDR1 MDHEN and CDR2 SYDVKM come from the germline V gene. CDR3: CASITGGGGGYTF.

The CDR3 sequence: CASSAGQGSYNEQFF. J is TRBJ2-1 and V is TRBV9. This CDR3 comprises 15 residues. Germline assignment: CDR1 SGDLS and CDR2 YYNGEE.

The genes are TRBV15 and TRBJ1-4; TCRdb reports TRBD1, a call that lacks DNA to check it against. Germline loops: CDR1 LNHNV, CDR2 YYDKDF (reference sequence). The CDR3 extends over 13 amino acids. Here the CDR3 reads CATSRMGDEKLFF.

This chain links TRBV28 with TRBJ1-2; TCRdb outputs TRBD1, but without DNA this stays unchecked. There are 14 residues in the CDR3. Germline V CDR1 and CDR2: MDHEN, SYDVKM. CDR3 sequence reads: CASSLLSGGHGYTF.

V usage is TRBV7-8 and J usage is TRBJ1-2. Germline V gives CDR1 SGHVS, CDR2 FQNEAQ. The CDR3 has 17 residues. This CDR3 is CASSARRALTPNYGYTF.